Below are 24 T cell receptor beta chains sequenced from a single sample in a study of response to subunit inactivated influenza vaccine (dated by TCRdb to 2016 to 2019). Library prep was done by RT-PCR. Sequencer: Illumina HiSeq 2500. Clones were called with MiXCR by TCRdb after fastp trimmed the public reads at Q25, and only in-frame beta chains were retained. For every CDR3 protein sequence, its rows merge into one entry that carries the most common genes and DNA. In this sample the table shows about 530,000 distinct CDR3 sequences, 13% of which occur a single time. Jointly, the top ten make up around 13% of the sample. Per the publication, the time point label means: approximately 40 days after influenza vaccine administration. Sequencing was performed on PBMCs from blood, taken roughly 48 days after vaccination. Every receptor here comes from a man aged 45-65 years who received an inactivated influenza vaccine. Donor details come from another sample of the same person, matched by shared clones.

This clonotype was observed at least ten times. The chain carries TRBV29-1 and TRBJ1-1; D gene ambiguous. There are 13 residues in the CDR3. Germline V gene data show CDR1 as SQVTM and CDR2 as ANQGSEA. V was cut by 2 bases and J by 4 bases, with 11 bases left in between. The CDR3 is CSVESKLGTEAFF. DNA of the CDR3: TGCAGCGTTGAATCTAAGCTTGGCACTGAAGCTTTCTTT.

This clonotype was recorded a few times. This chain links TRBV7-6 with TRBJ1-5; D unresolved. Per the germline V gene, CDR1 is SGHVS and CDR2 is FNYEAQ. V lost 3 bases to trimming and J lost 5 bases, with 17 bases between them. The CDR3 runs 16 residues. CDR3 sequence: CASSLDSLASYQPQHF. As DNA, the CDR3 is TGTGCCAGCAGCTTGGATTCTCTGGCAAGTTATCAGCCCCAGCATTTT.

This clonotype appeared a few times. CDR3 in DNA: TGTGCCAGCAGTGAACCGGGGGATTATAGCAATCAGCCCCAGCATTTT. Amino acid sequence: CASSEPGDYSNQPQHF. V is TRBV6-1 and J is TRBJ1-5; a weak D match, TRBD1 (5 bases). The V gene's germline CDR1 is MNHNS and CDR2 SASEGT. The CDR3 contains 16 residues. Trimming shortened V by 2 bases and J by 0 bases, and 11 bases separated the two germline ends.

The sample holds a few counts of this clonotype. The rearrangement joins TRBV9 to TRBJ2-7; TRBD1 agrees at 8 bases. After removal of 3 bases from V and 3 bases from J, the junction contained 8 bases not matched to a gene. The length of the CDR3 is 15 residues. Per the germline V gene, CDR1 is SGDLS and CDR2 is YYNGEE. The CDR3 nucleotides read TGTGCCAGCAGCGAAAGGACAGGGACAAACTACGAGCAGTACTTC. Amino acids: CASSERTGTNYEQYF.

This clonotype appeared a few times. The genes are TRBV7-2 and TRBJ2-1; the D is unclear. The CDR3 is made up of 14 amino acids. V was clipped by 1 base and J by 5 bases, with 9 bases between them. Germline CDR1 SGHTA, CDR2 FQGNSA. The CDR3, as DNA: TGTGCCAGCAGCTTAGATACAGTTCACAATGAGCAGTTCTTC. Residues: CASSLDTVHNEQFF.

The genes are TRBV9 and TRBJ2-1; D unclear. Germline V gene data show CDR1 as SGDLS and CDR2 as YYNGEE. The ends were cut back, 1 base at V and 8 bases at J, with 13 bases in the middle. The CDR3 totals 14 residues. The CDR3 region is CASSVQARFDEQFF. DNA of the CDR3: TGTGCCAGCAGCGTACAGGCTAGATTCGATGAGCAGTTCTTC.

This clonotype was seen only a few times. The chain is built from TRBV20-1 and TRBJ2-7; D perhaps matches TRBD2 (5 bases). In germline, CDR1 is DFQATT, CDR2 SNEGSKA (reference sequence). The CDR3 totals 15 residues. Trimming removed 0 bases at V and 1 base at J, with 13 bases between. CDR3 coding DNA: TGCAGTGCTAGAGATCGTCGACGCGGGTCCTACGAGCAGTACTTC. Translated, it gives CSARDRRRGSYEQYF.

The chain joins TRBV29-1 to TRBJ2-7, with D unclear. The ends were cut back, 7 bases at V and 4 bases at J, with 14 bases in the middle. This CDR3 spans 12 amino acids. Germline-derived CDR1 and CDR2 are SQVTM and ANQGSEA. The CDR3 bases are TGCAGCGCCAAAGGCAGTGGGTACGAGCAGTACTTC. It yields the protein CSAKGSGYEQYF.

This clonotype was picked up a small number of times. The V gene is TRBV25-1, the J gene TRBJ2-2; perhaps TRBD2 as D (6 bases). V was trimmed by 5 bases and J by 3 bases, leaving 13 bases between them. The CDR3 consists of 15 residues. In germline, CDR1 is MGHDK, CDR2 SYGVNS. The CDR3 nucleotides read TGTGCCAGCAGTCCGTTGGGGGGACACACCGGGGAGCTGTTTTTT. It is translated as CASSPLGGHTGELFF.

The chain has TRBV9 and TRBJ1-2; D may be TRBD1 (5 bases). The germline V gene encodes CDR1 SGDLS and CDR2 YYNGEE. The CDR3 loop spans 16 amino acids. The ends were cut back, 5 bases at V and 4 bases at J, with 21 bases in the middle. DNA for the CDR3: TGTGCCAGCAGTGGAACTACGACAGCATCCGGCTATGGCTACACCTTC. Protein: CASSGTTTASGYGYTF.

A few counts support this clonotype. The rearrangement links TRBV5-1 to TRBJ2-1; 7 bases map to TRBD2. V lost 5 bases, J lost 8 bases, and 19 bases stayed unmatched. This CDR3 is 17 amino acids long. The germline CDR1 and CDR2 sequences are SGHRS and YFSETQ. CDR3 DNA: TGCGCCAGCAGGTCTAGCGGAAACGTGTACATAGGCGATGAGCAGTTCTTC. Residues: CASRSSGNVYIGDEQFF.

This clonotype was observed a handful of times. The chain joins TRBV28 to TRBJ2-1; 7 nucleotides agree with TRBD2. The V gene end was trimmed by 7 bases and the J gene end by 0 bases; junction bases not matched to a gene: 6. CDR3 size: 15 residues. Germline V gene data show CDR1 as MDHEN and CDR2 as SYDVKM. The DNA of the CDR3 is TGTGCCAGCACTCTAGCGGCGAGCTCCTACAATGAGCAGTTCTTC. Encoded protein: CASTLAASSYNEQFF. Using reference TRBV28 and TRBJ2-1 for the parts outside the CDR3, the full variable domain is DVKVTQSSRYLVKRTGEKVFLECVQDMDHENMFWYRQDPGLGLRLIYFSYDVKMKEKGDIPEGYSVSREKKERFSLILESASTNQTSMYLCASTLAASSYNEQFFGPGTRLTVL.

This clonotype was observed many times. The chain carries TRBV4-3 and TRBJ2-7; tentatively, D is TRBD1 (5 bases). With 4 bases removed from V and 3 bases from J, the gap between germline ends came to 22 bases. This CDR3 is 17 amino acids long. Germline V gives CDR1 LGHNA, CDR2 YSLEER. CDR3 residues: CASSPSLNQGLYYEQYF. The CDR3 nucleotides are TGCGCCAGCAGCCCCTCACTAAACCAGGGCCTTTACTACGAGCAGTACTTC.

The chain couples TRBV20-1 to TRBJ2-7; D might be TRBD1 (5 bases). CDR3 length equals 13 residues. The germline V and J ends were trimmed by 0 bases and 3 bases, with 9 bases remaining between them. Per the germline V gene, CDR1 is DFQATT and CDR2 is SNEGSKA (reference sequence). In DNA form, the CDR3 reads TGCAGTGCTAGAGACAGGGCCTACTACGAGCAGTACTTC. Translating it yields CSARDRAYYEQYF.

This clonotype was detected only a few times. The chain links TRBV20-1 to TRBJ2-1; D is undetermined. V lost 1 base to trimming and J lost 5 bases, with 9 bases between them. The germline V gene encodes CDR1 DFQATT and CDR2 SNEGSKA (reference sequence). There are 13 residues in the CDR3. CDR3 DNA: TGCAGTGCTAGAGGGGTACTGAACAATGAGCAGTTCTTC. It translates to CSARGVLNNEQFF.

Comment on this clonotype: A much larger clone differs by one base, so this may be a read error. The CDR3: CASTLGGVKDEQYF. CDR3 bases: TGCGCCAGCACCCTAGGGGGAGTTAAGGACGAGCAGTACTTC. The rearrangement uses TRBV5-1 and TRBJ2-7; tentatively, D is TRBD1 (6 bases). V dropped 6 bases and J dropped 5 bases, with 18 bases sitting between them. CDR1 is SGHRS, CDR2 YFSETQ, per germline. The CDR3 contains 14 residues.

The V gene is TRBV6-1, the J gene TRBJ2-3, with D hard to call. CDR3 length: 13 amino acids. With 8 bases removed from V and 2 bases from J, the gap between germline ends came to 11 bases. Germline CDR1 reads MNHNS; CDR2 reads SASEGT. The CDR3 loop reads CASRAYLTDTQYF. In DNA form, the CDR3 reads TGTGCCAGCCGCGCCTACCTCACAGATACGCAGTATTTT.

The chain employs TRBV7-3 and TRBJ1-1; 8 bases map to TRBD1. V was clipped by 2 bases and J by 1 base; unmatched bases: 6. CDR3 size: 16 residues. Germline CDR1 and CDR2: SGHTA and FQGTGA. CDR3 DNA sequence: TGTGCCAGCAGCTTACAACCCAGGGGGCGGAACACTGAAGCTTTCTTT. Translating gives CASSLQPRGRNTEAFF.

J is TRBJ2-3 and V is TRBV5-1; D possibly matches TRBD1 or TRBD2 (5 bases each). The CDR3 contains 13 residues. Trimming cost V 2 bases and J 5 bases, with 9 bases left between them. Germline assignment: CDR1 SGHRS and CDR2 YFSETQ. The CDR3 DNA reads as TGCGCCAGCAGCTTTGGGGACGGAGATACGCAGTATTTT. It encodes CASSFGDGDTQYF.

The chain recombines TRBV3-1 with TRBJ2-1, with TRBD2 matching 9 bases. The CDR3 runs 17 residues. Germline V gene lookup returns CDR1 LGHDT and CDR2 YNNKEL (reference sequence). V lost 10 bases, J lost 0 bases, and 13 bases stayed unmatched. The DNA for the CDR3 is TGTGCCATCTGTCACGGCGGGAGGGGAAGCTCCTACAATGAGCAGTTCTTC. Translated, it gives CAICHGGRGSSYNEQFF.

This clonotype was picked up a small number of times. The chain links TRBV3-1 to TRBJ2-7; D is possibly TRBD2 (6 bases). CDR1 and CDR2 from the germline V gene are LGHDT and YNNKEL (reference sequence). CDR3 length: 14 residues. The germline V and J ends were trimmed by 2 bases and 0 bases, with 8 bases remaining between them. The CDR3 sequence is CASSQMEGSYEQYF. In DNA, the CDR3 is TGTGCCAGCAGCCAAATGGAGGGCTCCTACGAGCAGTACTTC.

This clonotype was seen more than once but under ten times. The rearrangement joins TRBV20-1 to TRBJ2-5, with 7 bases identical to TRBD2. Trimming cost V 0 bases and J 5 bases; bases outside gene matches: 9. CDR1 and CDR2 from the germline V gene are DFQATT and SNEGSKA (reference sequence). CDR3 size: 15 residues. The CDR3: CSARDGTKVGETQYF. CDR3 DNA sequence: TGCAGTGCTAGAGACGGGACTAAGGTTGGGGAGACCCAGTACTTC.

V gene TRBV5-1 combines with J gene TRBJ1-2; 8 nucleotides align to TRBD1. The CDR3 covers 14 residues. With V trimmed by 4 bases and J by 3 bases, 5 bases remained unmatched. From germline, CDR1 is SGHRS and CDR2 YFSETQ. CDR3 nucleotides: TGCGCCAGCAGCCAGACAGGGGATGACTATGGCTACACCTTC. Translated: CASSQTGDDYGYTF.

CDR3 sequence reads: CASSGGTVSYEQYF. DNA of the CDR3: TGTGCCAGCAGTGGGGGGACGGTCTCCTACGAGCAGTACTTC. The chain carries TRBV12-3 or TRBV12-4 and TRBJ2-7, with TRBD2 as a possible D gene (6 bases). The CDR3 length is 14 residues. V was cut by 5 bases and J by 0 bases, with 11 bases left in between.